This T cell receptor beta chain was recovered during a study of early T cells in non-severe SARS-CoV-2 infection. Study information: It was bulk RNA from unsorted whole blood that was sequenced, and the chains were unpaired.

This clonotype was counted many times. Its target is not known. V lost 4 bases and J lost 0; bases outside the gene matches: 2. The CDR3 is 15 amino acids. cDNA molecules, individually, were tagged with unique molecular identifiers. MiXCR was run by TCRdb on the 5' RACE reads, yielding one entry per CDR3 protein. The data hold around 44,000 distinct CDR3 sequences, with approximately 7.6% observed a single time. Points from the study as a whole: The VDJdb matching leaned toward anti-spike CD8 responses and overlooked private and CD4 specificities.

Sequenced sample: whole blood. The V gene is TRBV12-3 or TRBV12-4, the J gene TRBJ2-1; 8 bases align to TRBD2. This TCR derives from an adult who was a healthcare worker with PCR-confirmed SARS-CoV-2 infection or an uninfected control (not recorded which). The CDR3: CASSWGTSSYNEQFF. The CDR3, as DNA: TGTGCCAGCAGTTGGGGGACTAGCTCCTACAATGAGCAGTTCTTC.